This T cell receptor (beta chain) was captured by sequencing in a study of technical replicates of blood from several donors. Here immunoSEQ multiplex PCR was the method, and the copy in TCRdb shows in-frame clones only, minus some. Here the sample spans around 90,000 clones, 94% being singletons. The CDR3 sequence is 14 residues long. Germline CDR1 reads SGHRS; CDR2 reads YFSETQ. The V and J ends lost 0 bases and 2 bases respectively, with 8 bases between them. The sequence was obtained from a human donor in good health. The V and J genes are TRBV5-1 and TRBJ1-1; D uncertain. Sequencing used T cells isolated from PBMCs. In DNA, the CDR3 is TGCGCCAGCAGCTTGGTATTTATAAACACTGAAGCTTTCTTT. It yields the protein CASSLVFINTEAFF.